The T cell receptor (beta chain) under discussion was sequenced for a study of human T cells and chemical hapten exposure. Study-level results: Versus controls, significantly more large CDR3 similarity clusters arose from expanded TCRs. DPC sensitization produced no change in TCRs with frequency above 1 in 1000.

Germline trimming cut 1 base from V and 14 bases from J; bases unmatched to any gene: 21. Germline-derived CDR1 and CDR2 are SEHNR and FQNEAQ (reference sequence). The CDR3 runs 18 residues. Time point indicated: pre-sensitization, week 0. As for treatment: therapeutic diphenylcyclopropenone sensitization with weekly scalp DPC. Each donor was an alopecia patient between 18 and 70 years of age who qualified for DPC. This clonotype has just a few counts. Antigen: not known. Original handling: Counting gave a median of approximately 96,000 TCRs per sample, with values ranging from about 20,000 to 750,000. MiXCR, applied by TCRdb to the RACE reads, yields one record per CDR3 protein. None of the V and J calls come from the authors' own analysis; TCRdb made them. The data show under 300,000 distinct CDR3 sequences, 7.5% to 9% seen once.

This receptor was obtained from a man between 18 and 29 years old with alopecia areata. Some clones in this sample may be carry-over from other donors' samples. This chain joins TRBV7-9 and TRBJ2-1; 9 bases are a match to TRBD2. Sequencing was performed on whole blood, taken in connection with sensitization to the hapten diphenylcyclopropenone (DPC). The CDR3 spells CASSLVSSDSGGLFPKFF. The CDR3 DNA reads as TGTGCCAGCAGCTTAGTATCCTCCGATAGCGGGGGTCTTTTCCCCAAGTTCTTC.